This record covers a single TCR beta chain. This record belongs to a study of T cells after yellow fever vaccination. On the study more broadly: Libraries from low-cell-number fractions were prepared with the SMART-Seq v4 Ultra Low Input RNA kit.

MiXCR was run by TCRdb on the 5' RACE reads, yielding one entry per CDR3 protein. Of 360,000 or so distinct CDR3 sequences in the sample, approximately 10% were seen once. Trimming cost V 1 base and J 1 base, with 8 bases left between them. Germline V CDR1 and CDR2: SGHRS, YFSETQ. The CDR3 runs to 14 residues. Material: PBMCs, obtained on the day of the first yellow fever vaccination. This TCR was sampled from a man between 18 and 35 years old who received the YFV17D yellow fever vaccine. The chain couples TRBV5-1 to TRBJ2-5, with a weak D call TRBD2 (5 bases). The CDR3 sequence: CASSLSTSQETQYF. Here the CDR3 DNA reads TGCGCCAGCAGCTTGTCAACTAGCCAAGAGACCCAGTACTTC.